A single sample gave rise to the 22 T cell receptor beta chains below, sequenced in a study of blood T cell repertoires in COVID-19. Generated by immunoSEQ multiplex PCR, the TCRdb table keeps only in-frame clones and is missing some. Counted here are roughly 68,000 clones, 80% to 95% occurring once; the ten biggest clones make up around 0.52%. Sequenced input: peripheral blood. The source of these receptors is a man over 45 with COVID-19, enrolled during active disease.

The chain carries TRBV5-1 and TRBJ2-1; 7 nucleotides line up with TRBD2. The CDR3 spans 14 residues. Germline CDR1 reads SGHRS; CDR2 reads YFSETQ. V was clipped by 3 bases and J by 6 bases; unmatched bases: 6. The DNA of the CDR3 is TGCGCCAGCAGCTCAGGGACGGGGGGCAATGAGCAGTTCTTC. Translating gives CASSSGTGGNEQFF.

The rearrangement links TRBV7-9 to TRBJ1-2; TRBD1 is a possible D gene (6 bases). This CDR3 contains 15 residues. Per the germline V gene, CDR1 is SEHNR and CDR2 is FQNEAQ (reference sequence). Trimming removed 3 bases from V and 4 bases from J, with 15 bases in between. The CDR3 DNA is TGTGCCAGCAGCTTGCCCACAGGGACCTTCTATGGCTACACCTTC. It translates to CASSLPTGTFYGYTF.

This chain uses TRBV19 with TRBJ2-1; 10 bases map to TRBD2. The V segment lost 4 bases and the J segment 4 bases; nucleotides outside the gene matches: 7. The CDR3 is made up of 16 amino acids. Germline assignment: CDR1 LNHDA and CDR2 SQIVND (reference sequence). This CDR3 reads CASSRGGLADYNEQFF. CDR3 in DNA: TGTGCCAGTAGTAGGGGAGGACTAGCGGATTACAATGAGCAGTTCTTC.

This rearrangement joins TRBV11-2 to TRBJ2-2, with 9 positions matching TRBD1. This CDR3 has 12 residues. V was clipped by 3 bases and J by 17 bases; unmatched bases: 7. CDR1 and CDR2 (germline): SGHAT, FQNNGV. In nucleotides, the CDR3 is TGTGCCAGCAGCTTGGGACAGGGTCAACTATTTTTT. It is translated as CASSLGQGQLFF.

This clone was counted between two and nine times. The chain is built from TRBV6-5 and TRBJ2-7; weak D call: TRBD2 (5 bases). V was trimmed by 2 bases and J by 2 bases, leaving 10 bases between them. Germline V CDR1 and CDR2: MNHEY, SVGAGI. The CDR3 totals 14 residues. The CDR3 bases are TGTGCCAGCAGTTACGACGGGGTTACCTACGAGCAGTACTTC. The encoded protein is CASSYDGVTYEQYF.

The genes are TRBV14 and TRBJ2-7; the D gene is possibly TRBD2 (6 bases). CDR1 is SGHDN, CDR2 FVKESK, per germline. The CDR3 is 14 amino acids. The V and J ends lost 5 bases and 6 bases respectively, with 17 bases between them. The CDR3 nucleotides read TGTGCCAGCAGCTCCCATGGGATCGGGGGCGAGCAGTACTTC. As protein: CASSSHGIGGEQYF.

The chain has TRBV5-5 and TRBJ2-7, with D possibly being TRBD1 (5 bases). This CDR3 has 16 residues. Between the trimmed V and J ends, which lost 1 base and 1 base, there was a span of 15 bases. CDR1 SGHKS and CDR2 YYEKEE come from the germline V gene (reference sequence). In DNA, the CDR3 is TGTGCCAGCAGCTTGAGGTATGGGGCAGGGTCCTACGAGCAGTACTTC. This gives the protein CASSLRYGAGSYEQYF.

The chain combines TRBV6-1 with TRBJ1-5; the D gene is possibly TRBD1 (6 bases). This CDR3 has 15 amino acids. The V gene lost 1 base and the J gene lost 3 bases, with 10 bases spanning the gap. Looked up from germline, CDR1 is MNHNS and CDR2 is SASEGT. The CDR3 DNA is TGTGCCAGCAGTGAAGGTGGACAGCCCAATCAGCCCCAGCATTTT. Amino acids: CASSEGGQPNQPQHF.

The rearrangement links TRBV5-6 to TRBJ1-1; D may be TRBD1 (6 bases). There are 13 residues in the CDR3. The germline V and J ends were trimmed by 2 bases and 5 bases, with 10 bases remaining between them. Germline assignment: CDR1 SGHDT and CDR2 YYEEEE. The CDR3 reads CASSLIQGTEAFF. Here the CDR3 DNA reads TGTGCCAGCAGCTTAATCCAGGGGACTGAAGCTTTCTTT.

The rearrangement uses TRBV28 and TRBJ1-4; a possible D gene is TRBD1 (6 bases). Germline V gene lookup returns CDR1 MDHEN and CDR2 SYDVKM. This CDR3 region has 15 residues. The V gene lost 8 bases and the J gene lost 1 base, with 14 bases spanning the gap. CDR3: CASYPRGGTNEKLFF. Here the CDR3 DNA reads TGTGCCAGCTACCCTAGGGGGGGAACTAATGAAAAACTGTTTTTT.

The chain employs TRBV11-3 and TRBJ2-1; 7 nucleotides match TRBD1. The CDR3 covers 15 residues. From germline, CDR1 is SGHNT and CDR2 YENEEA. J was trimmed by 2 bases and V by 5 bases; bases with no gene match: 6. The CDR3, as DNA: TGTGCCAGCAGCCACCGGGACAGTCCCTACAATGAGCAGTTCTTC. It specifies CASSHRDSPYNEQFF. The full variable domain, with the rest looked up from reference TRBV11-3 and TRBJ2-1, is EAGVVQSPRYKIIEKKQPVAFWCNPISGHNTLYWYLQNLGQGPELLIRYENEEAVDDSQLPKDRFSAERLKGVDSTLKIQPAELGDSAVYLCASSHRDSPYNEQFFGPGTRLTVL.

The chain recombines TRBV5-1 with TRBJ1-4, with 8 positions matching TRBD1. This CDR3 has 14 amino acids. V dropped 5 bases and J dropped 7; count of bases not matched to a gene: 7. The germline V gene has CDR1 SGHRS and CDR2 YFSETQ. The CDR3 DNA sequence: TGCGCCAGCAGGACCAGGGGGCAAGGTGAAAAACTGTTTTTT. Its protein is CASRTRGQGEKLFF.

DNA for the CDR3: TGTGCCAGCAGCTTTATCGCGGGCGAGCAGTACTTC. Encoded protein: CASSFIAGEQYF. The chain employs TRBV7-9 and TRBJ2-7; maybe TRBD2 (5 bases). V was pared by 3 bases and J by 6 bases, with 9 bases between. There are 12 residues in the CDR3. Germline values: CDR1 SEHNR, CDR2 FQNEAQ (reference sequence).

The J gene is TRBJ1-2, the V gene TRBV9, with 7 bases that match TRBD1. V shed 5 bases, J shed 3 bases, and the junction held 7 bases outside the gene matches. The germline V gene encodes CDR1 SGDLS and CDR2 YYNGEE. The CDR3 length is 14 residues. The CDR3 DNA reads TGTGCCAGCAGTGATAGGGACAGATACTATGGCTACACCTTC. This gives the protein CASSDRDRYYGYTF.

CDR3: CASRGQGAAEKLFF. CDR3 nucleotides: TGTGCCAGCAGAGGACAGGGGGCGGCTGAAAAACTGTTTTTT. The V call is TRBV27, the J call TRBJ1-4; 11 nucleotides match TRBD1. This CDR3 spans 14 amino acids. The germline V gene encodes CDR1 MNHEY and CDR2 SMNVEV (reference sequence). The junction had 4 bases not matched to a gene; V was cut back by 6 bases and J by 7 bases.

This sequence joins TRBV7-2 and TRBJ2-7; 8 positions match TRBD2. The CDR3 extends over 15 amino acids. Trimming removed 2 bases from V and 1 base from J; junction bases left unmatched: 4. Germline V gives CDR1 SGHTA, CDR2 FQGNSA. The CDR3, as DNA: TGTGCCAGCAGCTTAAAGAGCGGGAGTTCCTACGAGCAGTACTTC. Translated, it gives CASSLKSGSSYEQYF. The full variable domain, with the rest looked up from reference TRBV7-2 and TRBJ2-7, is GAGVSQSPSNKVTEKGKDVELRCDPISGHTALYWYRQSLGQGLEFLIYFQGNSAPDKSGLPSDRFSAERTGGSVSTLTIQRTQQEDSAVYLCASSLKSGSSYEQYFGPGTRLTVT.

The CDR3 protein is CASSIDRFGETQYF. CDR3 bases: TGTGCCAGTAGTATAGACCGCTTCGGGGAGACCCAGTACTTC. The chain uses TRBV19 and TRBJ2-5; D is unclear. The V end lost 0 bases, the J end lost 5 bases, and 10 bases lay between the germline ends. Per germline, CDR1 LNHDA and CDR2 SQIVND (reference sequence). The CDR3 totals 14 residues.

The genes are TRBV4-1 and TRBJ2-7; D gene uncertain. This CDR3 region has 14 residues. Germline V gene lookup returns CDR1 MGHRA and CDR2 YSYEKL. Trimming pared 2 bases from V and 6 bases from J, leaving 14 bases between. Here the CDR3 reads CASSQWAASLEQYF. Here the CDR3 DNA reads TGCGCCAGCAGCCAATGGGCAGCTTCCCTCGAGCAGTACTTC.

This clone was counted a few times. The CDR3 DNA follows: TGTGCCAGCAGTCTCGACAGGGAAGATACGCAGTATTTT. Its translation: CASSLDREDTQYF. V is TRBV6-5 and J is TRBJ2-3; 7 bases align to TRBD1. This CDR3 comprises 13 residues. Germline CDR1 reads MNHEY; CDR2 reads SVGAGI. With 5 bases clipped from V and 5 bases from J, the junction kept 4 bases outside the gene matches.

This rearrangement joins TRBV18 to TRBJ2-7; D ambiguous. Looked up from germline, CDR1 is KGHSH and CDR2 is LQKENI. Trimming stripped 2 bases from V and 5 bases from J, with 16 bases between. The CDR3 length is 15 residues. CDR3 coding DNA: TGTGCCAGCTCACCAATGGCGCAAAGCGCCCACGAGCAGTACTTC. It translates to CASSPMAQSAHEQYF.

The chain links TRBV3-1 (or the pseudogene TRBV3-2) to TRBJ1-4; TRBD1 might be the D (5 bases). The germline V and J ends were trimmed by 2 bases and 8 bases, with 21 bases remaining between them. The CDR3 loop spans 17 amino acids. CDR1 LGHDT and CDR2 YNNKEL come from the germline V gene (reference sequence). The CDR3 DNA reads as TGTGCCAGCAGCCAACAACAAGCCAGGGTGGGTGGAGAAAAACTGTTTTTT. Encoded protein: CASSQQQARVGGEKLFF.

The chain has TRBV7-3 and TRBJ1-1; D ambiguous. V was pared by 1 base and J by 1 base, with 4 bases between. There are 13 residues in the CDR3. Germline values: CDR1 SGHTA, CDR2 FQGTGA. CDR3 protein: CASSLNGNTEAFF. The CDR3, as DNA: TGTGCCAGCAGCTTAAACGGGAACACTGAAGCTTTCTTT.